Below are 2 T cell receptor beta chains sequenced from a single sample in a study of T cell repertoires in cytomegalovirus infection. One entry per CDR3 protein, called by TCRdb with MiXCR from the reads. This sample has fewer than 700,000 distinct CDR3 sequences, with 20% to 25% found just once. Sequenced material: CD8+ T cells from PBMCs. These receptor sequences come from a human donor in good health (CMV status not recorded). Some clones in this sample may be carry-over from other donors' samples.

The genes are TRBV12-3 or TRBV12-4 and TRBJ1-5, with TRBD1 matching 9 bases. Losses at the gene ends were 4 bases for V and 7 bases for J; bases not matched to a gene: 8. The CDR3 totals 15 residues. For the CDR3, the DNA is TGTGCCAGCAGTTCTCGGGACAGGGCTGGCCAGCCCCAGCATTTT. This sequence encodes CASSSRDRAGQPQHF.

The chain employs TRBV16 and TRBJ2-1, with TRBD2 identical over 9 bases. V was pared by 4 bases and J by 8 bases, with 6 bases of the junction left unmatched. This CDR3 spans 14 amino acids. Germline values: CDR1 KGHSY, CDR2 FQNENV. CDR3 DNA: TGTGCCAGCAGCCCCACGAGCGGGGGGCATGAGCAGTTCTTC. Amino acid sequence: CASSPTSGGHEQFF.